The 18 T cell receptor beta chains in this list originate from one sample, sequenced in a study of blood T cell repertoires in COVID-19. Produced via immunoSEQ multiplex PCR; TCRdb's table is partial and in-frame only. The profile shows roughly 140,000 clones, about 80% of them singletons. The specimen sequenced was peripheral blood. The source is a human donor in a cohort sampled during active COVID-19.

CDR3 in DNA: TGTGCCACGAGAGGGGGCGGGTATTCACCCCTCCACTTT. It specifies CATRGGGYSPLHF. The rearrangement uses TRBV6-5 and TRBJ1-6, with 7 positions matching TRBD1. CDR1 is MNHEY and CDR2 is SVGAGI in the germline V gene. The CDR3 runs 13 residues. J lost 8 bases, V lost 10 bases, and 8 bases had no gene match.

V gene TRBV7-9 combines with J gene TRBJ1-1; the match to TRBD1 covers 7 bases. Germline loops: CDR1 SEHNR, CDR2 FQNEAQ (reference sequence). CDR3 size: 14 residues. The V segment lost 1 base and the J segment 3 bases; nucleotides outside the gene matches: 2. CDR3 nucleotide sequence: TGTGCCAGCAGCTTAGAGGGACAGTACACTGAAGCTTTCTTT. Its translation is CASSLEGQYTEAFF.

This clone was picked up one time. This chain uses TRBV25-1 with TRBJ1-1, with D tentatively TRBD1 (5 bases). Trimming stripped 3 bases from V and 0 bases from J, with 11 bases between. CDR1 MGHDK and CDR2 SYGVNS come from the germline V gene. The CDR3 consists of 15 residues. CDR3 nucleotide sequence: TGTGCCAGCAGTGAGCGGGAGGGACTGAACACTGAAGCTTTCTTT. This codes for CASSEREGLNTEAFF.

The chain combines TRBV19 with TRBJ2-7; 9 bases agree with TRBD1. CDR3 length equals 15 residues. CDR1 LNHDA and CDR2 SQIVND come from the germline V gene (reference sequence). J lost 5 bases, V lost 4 bases, and 9 bases had no gene match. CDR3 protein: CASSTPGQGSHEQYF. The CDR3 DNA sequence: TGTGCCAGTAGTACACCGGGACAGGGTTCCCACGAGCAGTACTTC.

The rearrangement links TRBV29-1 to TRBJ2-3, with 8 bases fitting TRBD2. This CDR3 region has 14 residues. Looked up from germline, CDR1 is SQVTM and CDR2 is ANQGSEA. J gave up 1 base and V 3 bases, and 3 bases lay outside the gene matches. As DNA, the CDR3 is TGCAGCGTTGACGGTAGCGGGGGCACAGATACGCAGTATTTT. Amino acid sequence: CSVDGSGGTDTQYF.

In its sample, this clone was seen once. The rearrangement joins TRBV2 to TRBJ2-7; D gene unclear. The CDR3 spans 12 residues. Germline assignment: CDR1 SNHLY and CDR2 FYNNEI. Deletions cut 3 bases from V and 1 base from J, with 4 bases between. The CDR3 region is CASSDLSYEQYF. The CDR3 bases are TGTGCCAGCAGTGACCTGTCCTACGAGCAGTACTTC.

This sequence joins TRBV6-2 or TRBV6-3 and TRBJ2-1; 7 nucleotides match TRBD2. Germline CDR1 reads MNHEY; CDR2 reads SVGEGT. V lost 4 bases and J lost 9; bases outside the gene matches: 9. The CDR3 is 14 amino acids. The CDR3 region has the DNA TGTGCCAGCAGTTTATGGGCGGGGGTCACTGAGCAGTTCTTC. The encoded protein is CASSLWAGVTEQFF.

This chain uses TRBV7-9 with TRBJ2-3; 10 bases map to TRBD1. Germline trimming cut 3 bases from V and 3 bases from J; bases unmatched to any gene: 3. The length of the CDR3 is 15 residues. CDR1 is SEHNR and CDR2 is FQNEAQ in the germline V gene (reference sequence). This CDR3 reads CASSFGQGGTDTQYF. The CDR3, as DNA: TGTGCCAGCAGCTTCGGACAGGGGGGAACAGATACGCAGTATTTT.

The chain recombines TRBV19 with TRBJ2-2, with a tentative D call TRBD2 (6 bases). The ends were cut back, 6 bases at V and 0 bases at J, with 14 bases in the middle. The germline V gene has CDR1 LNHDA and CDR2 SQIVND (reference sequence). This CDR3 has 16 residues. CDR3 in amino acids: CASSGSWPANTGELFF. The CDR3 DNA follows: TGTGCCAGTAGCGGGAGCTGGCCCGCGAACACCGGGGAGCTGTTTTTT. The full variable domain, completed using reference TRBV19 and TRBJ2-2, is DGGITQSPKYLFRKEGQNVTLSCEQNLNHDAMYWYRQDPGQGLRLIYYSQIVNDFQKGDIAEGYSVSREKKESFPLTVTSAQKNPTAFYLCASSGSWPANTGELFFGEGSRLTVL.

This clone was seen just once. The V call is TRBV5-1, the J call TRBJ1-1; D is unclear. Germline loops: CDR1 SGHRS, CDR2 YFSETQ. The V end lost 0 bases, the J end lost 3 bases, and 12 bases lay between the germline ends. This CDR3 contains 15 residues. The CDR3 is CASSLAGTRDTEAFF. The DNA of the CDR3 is TGCGCCAGCAGCTTGGCCGGTACCCGAGACACTGAAGCTTTCTTT.

A few counts support this clone. This chain uses TRBV11-3 with TRBJ2-2, with TRBD1 as a possible D gene (6 bases). V was pared by 5 bases and J by 1 base, with 17 bases between. The V gene's germline CDR1 is SGHNT and CDR2 YENEEA. CDR3 length: 17 residues. CDR3: CASSQLRPGENTGELFF. The CDR3 nucleotides are TGTGCCAGCAGCCAACTGCGGCCAGGGGAGAACACCGGGGAGCTGTTTTTT.

The chain has TRBV3-1 (or the pseudogene TRBV3-2) and TRBJ2-2; 9 nucleotides match TRBD1. Trimming cost V 2 bases and J 6 bases; bases outside gene matches: 4. The CDR3 runs 15 residues. The germline gives CDR1 LGHDT, CDR2 YNNKEL (reference sequence). The CDR3 reads CASSQPDRGAGELFF. Written as DNA, the CDR3 is TGTGCCAGCAGCCAACCTGACAGGGGGGCCGGGGAGCTGTTTTTT.

The CDR3 region is CASSASTTQETQYF. The CDR3 DNA reads TGTGCCAGCAGTGCATCGACTACGCAAGAGACCCAGTACTTC. This chain links TRBV2 with TRBJ2-5; weak D call: TRBD2 (5 bases). Germline-derived CDR1 and CDR2 are SNHLY and FYNNEI. The ends were cut back, 4 bases at V and 2 bases at J, with 11 bases in the middle. The CDR3 length is 14 residues.

This chain joins TRBV9 and TRBJ1-5; D possibly corresponds to TRBD1 (5 bases). Deletions cut 0 bases from V and 3 bases from J, with 7 bases between. Germline CDR1 is SGDLS and CDR2 is YYNGEE. The CDR3 spans 14 residues. In DNA form, the CDR3 reads TGTGCCAGCAGCGTAGAGGGGATCAATCAGCCCCAGCATTTT. Its protein product is CASSVEGINQPQHF.

The chain joins TRBV5-1 to TRBJ1-6; 8 nucleotides align to TRBD1. V was pared by 0 bases and J by 11 bases, with 1 base of the junction left unmatched. The CDR3 has 13 amino acids. Germline CDR1 SGHRS, CDR2 YFSETQ. The CDR3 DNA is TGCGCCAGCAGCTTGGGACAGGGGACACCCCTCCACTTT. Its protein is CASSLGQGTPLHF.

The chain couples TRBV19 to TRBJ1-6; D is uncertain. V was cut by 3 bases and J by 10 bases, with 13 bases left in between. The CDR3 length is 14 residues. From germline, CDR1 is LNHDA and CDR2 SQIVND (reference sequence). This CDR3 is CASSIRDVRSPLHF. The CDR3 DNA reads TGTGCCAGTAGTATTCGGGATGTAAGGTCACCCCTCCACTTT.

The gene calls are TRBV10-3 and TRBJ2-7, with TRBD1 matching over 9 bases. V trimming: 11 bases; J trimming: 5 bases; junction bases outside the gene matches: 10. This CDR3 has 13 amino acids. Germline CDR1 and CDR2: ENHRY and SYGVKD. The CDR3 loop is CAAAGTGSHEQYF. The CDR3 nucleotides are TGTGCCGCCGCCGGGACAGGGAGTCACGAGCAGTACTTC.

J is TRBJ2-1 and V is TRBV25-1; TRBD1 matches at 8 bases. The trim removed 1 base at V and 6 bases at J, leaving 8 bases unmatched. Germline V gene data show CDR1 as MGHDK and CDR2 as SYGVNS. The CDR3 has 16 residues. The CDR3 nucleotides are TGTGCCAGCAGTGAATTCGGGACAGGACACACCAATGAGCAGTTCTTC. This codes for CASSEFGTGHTNEQFF.